This TCR beta chain was obtained from a study of graft-versus-host responses after intestinal transplantation (dated by TCRdb to about 2021). Study-level background: The transplants that recipients got were multivisceral, liver-intestinal, or isolated intestinal. Alloreactive clones were identified by sequencing pre-transplant mixed lymphocyte reaction products and comparing them with unstimulated pre-transplant donor and recipient T cells. A peak of at least 4% donor T cells among recipient peripheral blood mononuclear cells was the definition used for donor T cell macrochimerism. Samples from three later patients were sequenced in-house on an Illumina MiSeq with MiXCR processing rather than by the commercial service. The cohort enrolled about two dozen intestinal transplant recipients including one retransplant, and 3 patients lacking pretransplant specimens were excluded. Bulk TCR-beta CDR3 sequencing was used to track graft-versus-host and host-versus-graft alloreactive T cell clones in the graft, circulation and bone marrow after intestinal transplantation. Every recipient was given anti-thymocyte globulin induction, then maintenance tacrolimus and steroids for two to three years. Broader findings and caveats from the paper: In the allografts of patients with donor T cell macrochimerism, GvH to HvG T cell clonal ratios were high. Early after transplant, declines in HvG clones were associated with peak levels of circulating GvH clones. GvH clones were found in recipient bone marrow, and some of the GvH clones appeared earlier in ileal mucosa or blood, which is consistent with an intestinal mucosal origin. Conclusions were limited by the relatively low number and heterogeneity of intestinal transplant patients.

As regards this clone: Its antigen remains unidentified. There are no base qualities to consult, and no much larger clone falls within one base.

This specimen's time point label, per the study, means: cells obtained before transplantation from donor or recipient. CD3+CD4+ and CD3+CD8+ populations were FACS-sorted from unstimulated pre-transplant donor and recipient cells taken from spleen or lymph nodes. The protocol used for the library was the immunoSEQ multiplex PCR assay. For most patients, genomic DNA was isolated with the Qiagen DNeasy Blood and Tissue Kit and sent frozen to Adaptive Biotechnologies for TCR sequencing. For most patients, genomic DNA was subjected to high-throughput TCR-beta CDR3 sequencing by Adaptive Biotechnologies. In the authors' own workflow: Adaptive's ImmunoSEQ software supplied the TCR sequencing data for 18 patients, while MiXCR and VDJtools were used to process three other patients. To correct CD4 versus CD8 sorting errors, sequences present in both subsets at a frequency ratio below 5:1 were removed. Because the origin of CDR3 nucleotide sequences shared between donor and recipient could not be assigned, those sequences were removed. Alloreactive clones required at least 2-fold expansion over unstimulated cells and minimum CFSE-low frequency of 0.002% (template counts) or 0.001% (read counts). Clones detected in sequenced pre-transplant spleen, lymph node, or MLR CFSE-low populations of the donor or recipient were defined as mappable. Cumulative frequency of alloreactive clones was calculated as a percentage of all sequences weighted by copy number. The immuneACCESS repertoire file appears here via TCRdb, limited to in-frame rearrangements. These files lack a portion of the clones; in checked studies, under half of the deficit traces to unresolved V genes, and the cause of the others is not known. V, J and clone size reflect that table, while D and trimming were determined from the DNA. The sample table records over 90,000 clones; roughly 93% of these occur just once. The ten most abundant clones make up 0.9% to 1.5% of the sample.

Including the terminal cysteine and phenylalanine, the CDR3 comprises 13 residues. The kept DNA is CDR3 alone, 39 bases in frame from the first base. Clipping removes 2 bases from V and 7 bases from J, with 0 as the unmatched junction base count. The germline V gene encodes CDR1 MNHEY and CDR2 SVGAGI. This chain is built from TRBV6-5 and TRBJ2-1, with 9 junctional bases fitting TRBD1. The source of this sequence is a human donor who received an intestinal transplant. The sequenced sample was unstimulated CD8+ T cells sorted from spleen or lymph node cells, obtained before intestinal transplant. The DNA sequence is as follows: TGTGCCAGCAGTTACGGGACAGGGAATGAGCAGTTCTTC. The translation is CASSYGTGNEQFF.